The 15 T cell receptor beta chains below all came from one sample that was sequenced in a study of cytomegalovirus exposure and HLA in healthy donors. PCR primers comprised 60 Vbeta and 13 Jbeta primers. Sequencing used immunoSEQ multiplex PCR; TCRdb keeps in-frame clones, though not all of them. The data show about 120,000 clones, approximately 80% seen once. Sample: PBMCs. The origin of the receptors is a female donor in good health and CMV-seronegative.

The chain joins TRBV5-4 to TRBJ2-6, with TRBD1 as a possible D gene (6 bases). Germline V gives CDR1 SGHNT, CDR2 YYREEE (reference sequence). Trimming shortened V by 0 bases and J by 4 bases, and 8 bases separated the two germline ends. CDR3 length: 15 amino acids. CDR3 residues: CASSLGGPGANVLTF. The CDR3 nucleotides read TGTGCCAGCAGCTTGGGGGGGCCGGGGGCCAACGTCCTGACTTTC.

Worth noting for this clone: Sequence at one end of the junction differs from germline and may be a read error. The chain has TRBV6-1 and TRBJ1-2; 7 nucleotides align to TRBD1. Germline CDR1 and CDR2: MNHNS and SASEGT. The CDR3 runs 16 residues. The DNA for the CDR3 is TGTGCCAGCAGGGAAGGACGGAACAGGGGCGGCTATGGCTACACCTTC. It yields the protein CASREGRNRGGYGYTF.

This chain uses TRBV30 with TRBJ1-4; 7 bases agree with TRBD1. Losses at the gene ends were 1 base for V and 9 bases for J; bases not matched to a gene: 8. Germline CDR1 and CDR2: GTSNPN and SVGIG (reference sequence). This CDR3 comprises 14 residues. CDR3 loop: CAWSGWTGGKKLFF. DNA for the CDR3: TGTGCCTGGAGTGGGTGGACAGGAGGTAAAAAACTGTTTTTT. Full variable domain (missing parts from reference TRBV30 and TRBJ1-4): SQTIHQWPATLVQPVGSPLSLECTVEGTSNPNLYWYRQAAGRGLQLLFYSVGIGQISSEVPQNLSASRPQDRQFILSSKKLLLSDSGFYLCAWSGWTGGKKLFFGSGTQLSVL.

The J gene is TRBJ2-7, the V gene TRBV6-1, with TRBD2 matching 11 bases. The CDR3 consists of 15 residues. V was clipped by 0 bases and J by 5 bases; unmatched bases: 3. Germline lookup yields CDR1 MNHNS and CDR2 SASEGT. CDR3 DNA: TGTGCCAGCAGTGAAGCGTCTAGCGGGAGGCACGAGCAGTACTTC. Amino acid sequence: CASSEASSGRHEQYF.

Written as DNA, the CDR3 is TGTGCCAGCAATACCCAGGGGAAGGCAGATGGCTACACCTTC. This encodes CASNTQGKADGYTF. The rearrangement uses TRBV27 and TRBJ1-2, with a weak D call TRBD1 (6 bases). CDR1 is MNHEY, CDR2 SMNVEV, per germline (reference sequence). Trimming removed 7 bases at V and 6 bases at J, with 18 bases between. The CDR3 sequence is 14 residues long.

V is TRBV7-2 and J is TRBJ1-2; D is perhaps TRBD1 (6 bases). Germline assignment: CDR1 SGHTA and CDR2 FQGNSA. Trimming stripped 7 bases from V and 4 bases from J, with 13 bases between. The CDR3 is made up of 13 amino acids. The chain's CDR3 is CASTKGGGYGYTF. The CDR3 DNA follows: TGTGCCAGCACAAAGGGAGGGGGCTATGGCTACACCTTC. Filled out from reference TRBV7-2 and TRBJ1-2, the complete variable domain reads GAGVSQSPSNKVTEKGKDVELRCDPISGHTALYWYRQSLGQGLEFLIYFQGNSAPDKSGLPSDRFSAERTGGSVSTLTIQRTQQEDSAVYLCASTKGGGYGYTFGSGTRLTVV.

Of note for this clone: Mismatch with germline at one junction end may stem from a read error. The same CDR3 is also encoded by other DNA sequences in this sample. This chain's CDR3 is CAISESLHSDTQYF. The CDR3, as DNA: TGTGCCATCAGCGAGTCGCTTCACTCAGATACGCAGTATTTT. The rearrangement joins TRBV10-3 to TRBJ2-3; D is unclear. In germline, CDR1 is ENHRY, CDR2 SYGVKD. This CDR3 is built from 14 residues.

This rearrangement joins TRBV19 to TRBJ2-7, with TRBD2 as a possible D gene (6 bases). Trimming took off 3 bases at V and 0 bases at J, with 15 bases between the two ends. The germline gives CDR1 LNHDA, CDR2 SQIVND (reference sequence). The CDR3 covers 16 residues. CDR3 loop: CASSMKVRESSYEQYF. DNA for the CDR3: TGTGCCAGTAGTATGAAGGTCCGGGAGAGCTCCTACGAGCAGTACTTC.

The V and J genes are TRBV4-1 and TRBJ1-2; 7 bases agree with TRBD1. J was trimmed by 4 bases and V by 2 bases; bases with no gene match: 7. Germline V CDR1 and CDR2: MGHRA, YSYEKL. The CDR3 consists of 15 residues. The CDR3 bases are TGCGCCAGCAGCCAAACCGGGACAGACGTCTATGGCTACACCTTC. Translated: CASSQTGTDVYGYTF.

V and J are TRBV5-5 and TRBJ2-3; D is uncertain. V lost 3 bases and J 7 bases, leaving 6 bases between the germline ends. The CDR3 is 11 residues long. Germline assignment: CDR1 SGHKS and CDR2 YYEKEE (reference sequence). CDR3 in DNA: TGTGCCAGCAGCTCTAGGAATACGCAGTATTTT. This gives the protein CASSSRNTQYF.

The chain couples TRBV9 to TRBJ2-5; D is perhaps TRBD1 (7 bases). Germline loops: CDR1 SGDLS, CDR2 YYNGEE. This CDR3 spans 15 amino acids. V was trimmed by 0 bases and J by 5 bases, leaving 14 bases between them. The DNA of the CDR3 is TGTGCCAGCAGCGTAGGCCCACAGGGGAGGGAGACCCAGTACTTC. Encoded protein: CASSVGPQGRETQYF.

J is TRBJ2-2 and V is TRBV27; D is perhaps TRBD2 (6 bases). The CDR3 length is 13 residues. CDR1 is MNHEY and CDR2 is SMNVEV in the germline V gene (reference sequence). Trimming removed 4 bases at V and 3 bases at J, with 6 bases between. The CDR3 DNA follows: TGTGCCAGCAGTTGGAGGGACACCGGGGAGCTGTTTTTT. Protein: CASSWRDTGELFF.

V gene TRBV6-1 combines with J gene TRBJ1-1; 9 bases match TRBD1. The CDR3 sequence is 15 residues long. Unmatched junction bases numbered 3, after V lost 0 bases and J lost 4 bases. In germline, CDR1 is MNHNS, CDR2 SASEGT. This chain's CDR3 is CASSEAYRGLTEAFF. CDR3 sequence (DNA): TGTGCCAGCAGTGAAGCCTACAGGGGGCTCACTGAAGCTTTCTTT.

The V and J genes are TRBV15 and TRBJ1-4; D may be TRBD1 (6 bases). CDR1 and CDR2 from the germline V gene are LNHNV and YYDKDF (reference sequence). The ends were cut back, 0 bases at V and 5 bases at J, with 7 bases in the middle. This CDR3 contains 14 residues. DNA for the CDR3: TGTGCCACCAGCAGAGACAGGGGAAATGAAAAACTGTTTTTT. This codes for CATSRDRGNEKLFF.

The rearrangement uses TRBV19 and TRBJ1-1; tentatively, D is TRBD1 (6 bases). The CDR3 sequence is 13 residues long. The V and J ends lost 10 bases and 5 bases respectively, with 17 bases between them. From germline, CDR1 is LNHDA and CDR2 SQIVND (reference sequence). The CDR3 sequence: CATHTGFWTEAFF. CDR3 DNA: TGTGCCACCCACACAGGGTTTTGGACTGAAGCTTTCTTT.